The subject of this entry is one TCR beta chain. Its antigen remains unknown. This entry belongs to a study of T cell repertoires in cytomegalovirus infection. Study-level background: CMV epitopes used comprised recently identified HLA-C-restricted ones and well-studied HLA-B-restricted ones. Matching HLA type and CMV infection were both indicated by public TCR beta signatures. Points from the study as a whole: Of the TCR beta families, the public ones yielded a cumulative frequency that identified carriers of CMV plus the relevant HLA.

TCRdb processed the reads anew with MiXCR; each CDR3 protein has one entry. Counted here are approximately 770,000 distinct CDR3 sequences, roughly 28% occurring once; the ten biggest clones make up about an eighth. Trimming cost V 5 bases and J 5 bases, with 21 bases left between them. Germline CDR1 and CDR2: SGHDN and FVKESK. The CDR3 contains 17 residues. The genes are TRBV14 and TRBJ2-2; D is unclear. This specimen consisted of cultured CD8+ T cells from PBMCs, obtained from culture after CMV antigen stimulation. The TCR sequence derives from a human donor in good health (CMV status not recorded). Some clones in this sample may be carry-over from other donors' samples. The CDR3 DNA sequence: TGTGCCAGCAGCGAAAACCCCCGATCAGCTGAAACCGGGGAGCTGTTTTTT. Protein product: CASSENPRSAETGELFF.